This TCR beta chain was found in a study of T cell responses to AZD1222 COVID-19 vaccine. The table came from immunoSEQ multiplex PCR; TCRdb's copy has only in-frame clones and leaves some out. The table records about 180,000 clones, just under 95% of them present only once. Whole-study results and caveats: In the spike-specific TCR repertoire, nearly half reportedly target unmutated variant regions. At study baseline, merely more than 5 AZD1222 recipients were seropositive. White British people made up most donors, females outnumbered males, and clonal diversity was possibly underestimated.

Comment on this clone: No antigen is known for it.

Germline CDR1 and CDR2: MNHEY and SVGEGT. The ends were cut back, 5 bases at V and 0 bases at J, with 14 bases in the middle. CDR3 length: 15 amino acids. This TCR was recovered from an adult who received the MenACWY meningococcal vaccine as a control. The sample was peripheral blood, taken 28 days after the second dose of the MenACWY control vaccine. V usage is TRBV6-2 or TRBV6-3 and J usage is TRBJ2-7; D is perhaps TRBD1 or TRBD2 (6 bases each). CDR3 DNA sequence: TGTGCCAGCAGTGATGGGGGGCAAAGCTCCTACGAGCAGTACTTC. Amino acid sequence: CASSDGGQSSYEQYF.